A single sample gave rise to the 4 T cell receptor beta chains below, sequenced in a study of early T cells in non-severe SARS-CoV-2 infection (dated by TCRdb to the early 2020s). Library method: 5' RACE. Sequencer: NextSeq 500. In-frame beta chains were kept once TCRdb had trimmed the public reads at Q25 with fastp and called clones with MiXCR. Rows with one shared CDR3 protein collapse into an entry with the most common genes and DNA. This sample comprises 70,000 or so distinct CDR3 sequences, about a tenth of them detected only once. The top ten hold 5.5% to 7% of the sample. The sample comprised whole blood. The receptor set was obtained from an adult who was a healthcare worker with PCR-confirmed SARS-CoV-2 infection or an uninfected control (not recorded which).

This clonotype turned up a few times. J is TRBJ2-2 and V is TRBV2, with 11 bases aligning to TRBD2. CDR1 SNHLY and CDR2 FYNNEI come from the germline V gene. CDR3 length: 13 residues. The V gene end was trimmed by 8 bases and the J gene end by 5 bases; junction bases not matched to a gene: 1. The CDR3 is CASGLAGTGELFF. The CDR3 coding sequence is TGTGCCAGCGGACTAGCGGGTACCGGGGAGCTGTTTTTT. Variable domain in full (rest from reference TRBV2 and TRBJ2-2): EPEVTQTPSHQVTQMGQEVILRCVPISNHLYFYWYRQILGQKVEFLVSFYNNEISEKSEIFDDQFSVERPDGSNFTLKIRSTKLEDSAMYFCASGLAGTGELFFGEGSRLTVL.

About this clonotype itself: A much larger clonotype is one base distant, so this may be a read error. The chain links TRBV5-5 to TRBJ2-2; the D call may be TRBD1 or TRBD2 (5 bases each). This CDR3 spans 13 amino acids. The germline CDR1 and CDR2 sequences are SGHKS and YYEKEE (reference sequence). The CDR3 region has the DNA TGTGTCAGCGGACCGGGGCACACCGGGGAGCTGTTTTTT. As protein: CVSGPGHTGELFF.

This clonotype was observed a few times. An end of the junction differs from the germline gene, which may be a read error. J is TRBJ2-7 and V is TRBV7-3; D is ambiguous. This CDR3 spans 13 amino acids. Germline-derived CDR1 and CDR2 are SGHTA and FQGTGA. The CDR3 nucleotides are TGTGCCAGCAGCCTAACCACCTCCTACGAGCAGTACTTC. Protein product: CASSLTTSYEQYF.

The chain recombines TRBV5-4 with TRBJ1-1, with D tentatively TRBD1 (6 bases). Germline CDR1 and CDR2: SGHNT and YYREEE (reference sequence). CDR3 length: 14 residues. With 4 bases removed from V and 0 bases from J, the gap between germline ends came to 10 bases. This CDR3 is CASSPTGMNTEAFF. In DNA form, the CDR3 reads TGTGCCAGCAGCCCAACAGGGATGAACACTGAAGCTTTCTTT.